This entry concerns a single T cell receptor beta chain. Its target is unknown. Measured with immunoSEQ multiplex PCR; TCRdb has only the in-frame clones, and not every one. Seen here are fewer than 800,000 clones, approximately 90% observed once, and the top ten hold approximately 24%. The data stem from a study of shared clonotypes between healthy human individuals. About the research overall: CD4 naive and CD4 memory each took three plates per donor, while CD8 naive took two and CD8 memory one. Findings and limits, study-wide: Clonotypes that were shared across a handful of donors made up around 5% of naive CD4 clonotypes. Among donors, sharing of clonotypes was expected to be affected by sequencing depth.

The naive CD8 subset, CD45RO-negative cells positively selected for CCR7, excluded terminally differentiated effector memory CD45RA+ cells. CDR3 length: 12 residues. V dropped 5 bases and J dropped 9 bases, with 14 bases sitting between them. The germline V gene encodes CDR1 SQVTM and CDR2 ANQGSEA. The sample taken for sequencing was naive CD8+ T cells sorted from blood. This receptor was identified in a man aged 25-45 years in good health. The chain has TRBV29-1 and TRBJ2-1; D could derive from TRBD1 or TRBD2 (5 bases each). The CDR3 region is CSVRGPSSEQFF. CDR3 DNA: TGCAGCGTTCGGGGACCTTCGTCTGAGCAGTTCTTC.